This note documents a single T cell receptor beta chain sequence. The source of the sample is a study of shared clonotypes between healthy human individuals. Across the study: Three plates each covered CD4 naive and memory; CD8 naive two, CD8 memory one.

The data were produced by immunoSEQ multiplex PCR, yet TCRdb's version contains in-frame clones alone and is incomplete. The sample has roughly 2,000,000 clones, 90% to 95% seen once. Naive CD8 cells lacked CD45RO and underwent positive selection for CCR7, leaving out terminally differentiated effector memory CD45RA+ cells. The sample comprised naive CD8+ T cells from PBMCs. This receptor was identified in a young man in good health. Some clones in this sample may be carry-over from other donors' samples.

CDR3 amino acids: CASSGRQGESNQPQHF. The CDR3 bases are TGTGCCAGCAGCGGGCGACAGGGGGAGAGCAATCAGCCCCAGCATTTT. The chain combines TRBV2 with TRBJ1-5; TRBD1 matches at 9 bases. Germline trimming cut 6 bases from V and 1 base from J; bases unmatched to any gene: 7. Germline V gene lookup returns CDR1 SNHLY and CDR2 FYNNEI. The CDR3 loop spans 16 amino acids.